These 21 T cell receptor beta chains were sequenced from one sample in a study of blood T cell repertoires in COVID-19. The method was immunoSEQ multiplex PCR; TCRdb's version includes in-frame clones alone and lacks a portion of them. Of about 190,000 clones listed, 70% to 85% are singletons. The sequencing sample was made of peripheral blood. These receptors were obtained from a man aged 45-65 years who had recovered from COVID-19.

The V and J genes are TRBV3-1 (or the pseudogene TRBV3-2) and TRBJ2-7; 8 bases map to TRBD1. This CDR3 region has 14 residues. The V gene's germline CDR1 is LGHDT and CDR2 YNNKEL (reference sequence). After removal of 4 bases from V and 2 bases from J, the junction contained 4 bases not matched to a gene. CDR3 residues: CASSPGQEPYEQYF. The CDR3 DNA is TGTGCCAGCAGCCCGGGACAGGAACCCTACGAGCAGTACTTC.

In nucleotides, the CDR3 is TGCGCCAGCAGCCTCCTAGGAGGAGAGACCCAGTACTTC. This translates into CASSLLGGETQYF. The chain employs TRBV4-3 and TRBJ2-5; D is possibly TRBD2 (5 bases). The CDR3 has 13 amino acids. CDR1 is LGHNA and CDR2 is YSLEER in the germline V gene. V lost 4 bases, J lost 4 bases, and 10 bases lay in between.

Here the CDR3 DNA reads TGTGCCAGTAGTAACGTAATAGCGGGCCCTCTCTACGAGCAGTACTTC. It codes for CASSNVIAGPLYEQYF. The chain joins TRBV19 to TRBJ2-7, with 7 bases aligning to TRBD2. The length of the CDR3 is 16 residues. V lost 4 bases, J lost 3 bases, and 12 bases stayed unmatched. In germline, CDR1 is LNHDA, CDR2 SQIVND (reference sequence).

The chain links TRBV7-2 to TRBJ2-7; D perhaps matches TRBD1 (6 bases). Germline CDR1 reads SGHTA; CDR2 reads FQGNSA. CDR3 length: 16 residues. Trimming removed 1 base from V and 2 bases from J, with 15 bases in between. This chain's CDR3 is CASSLVSGTSTYEQYF. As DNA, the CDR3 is TGTGCCAGCAGCTTAGTATCCGGGACAAGCACCTACGAGCAGTACTTC.

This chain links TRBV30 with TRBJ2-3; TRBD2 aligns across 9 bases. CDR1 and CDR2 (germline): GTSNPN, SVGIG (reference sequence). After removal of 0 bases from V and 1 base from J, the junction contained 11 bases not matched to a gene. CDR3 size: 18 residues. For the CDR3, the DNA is TGTGCCTGGAGTGTTTGGGCGGGAGGGCCGAGTGGCACAGATACGCAGTATTTT. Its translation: CAWSVWAGGPSGTDTQYF.

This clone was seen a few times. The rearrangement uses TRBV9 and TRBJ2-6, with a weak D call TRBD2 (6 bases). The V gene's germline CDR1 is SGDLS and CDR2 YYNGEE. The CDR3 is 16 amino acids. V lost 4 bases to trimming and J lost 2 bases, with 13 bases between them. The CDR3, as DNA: TGTGCCAGCAGCCCGCGGGAATCGACTGGGGCCAACGTCCTGACTTTC. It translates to CASSPRESTGANVLTF.

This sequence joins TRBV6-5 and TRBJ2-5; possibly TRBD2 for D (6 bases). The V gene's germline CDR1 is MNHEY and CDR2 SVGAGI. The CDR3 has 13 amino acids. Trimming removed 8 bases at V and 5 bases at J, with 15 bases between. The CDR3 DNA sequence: TGTGCCAGCGGTAGCGGAATGAGGGAGACCCAGTACTTC. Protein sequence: CASGSGMRETQYF.

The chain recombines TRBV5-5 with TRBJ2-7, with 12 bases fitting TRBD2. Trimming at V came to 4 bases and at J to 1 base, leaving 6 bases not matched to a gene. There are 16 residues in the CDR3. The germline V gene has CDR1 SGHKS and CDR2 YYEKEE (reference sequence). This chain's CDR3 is CASSVRTSGISYEQYF. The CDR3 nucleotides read TGTGCCAGCAGCGTAAGGACTAGCGGGATATCCTACGAGCAGTACTTC.

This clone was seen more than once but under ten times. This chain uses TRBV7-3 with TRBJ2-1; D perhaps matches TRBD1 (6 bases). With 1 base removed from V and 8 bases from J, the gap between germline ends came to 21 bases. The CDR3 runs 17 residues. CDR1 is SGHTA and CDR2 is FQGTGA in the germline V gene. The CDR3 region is CASSLIGRSRGKDEQFF. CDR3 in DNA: TGTGCCAGCAGCTTAATAGGTCGCTCCAGGGGTAAGGATGAGCAGTTCTTC.

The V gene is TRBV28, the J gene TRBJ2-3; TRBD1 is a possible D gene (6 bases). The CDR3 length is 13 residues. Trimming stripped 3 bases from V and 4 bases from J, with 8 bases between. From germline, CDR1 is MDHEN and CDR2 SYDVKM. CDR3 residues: CASSFRQADTQYF. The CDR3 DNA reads TGTGCCAGCAGTTTTAGACAGGCAGATACGCAGTATTTT.

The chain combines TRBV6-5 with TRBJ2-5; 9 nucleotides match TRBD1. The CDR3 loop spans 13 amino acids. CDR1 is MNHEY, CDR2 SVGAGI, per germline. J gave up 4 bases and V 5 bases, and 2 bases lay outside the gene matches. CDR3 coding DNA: TGTGCCAGCAGTACAGGGGGCGGAGAGACCCAGTACTTC. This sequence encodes CASSTGGGETQYF.

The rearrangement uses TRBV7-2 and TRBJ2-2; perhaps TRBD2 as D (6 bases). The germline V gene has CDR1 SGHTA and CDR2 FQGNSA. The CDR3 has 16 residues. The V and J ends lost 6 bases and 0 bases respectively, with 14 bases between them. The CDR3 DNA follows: TGTGCCAGCAGTCGGGCTAGCGTCGCGAACACCGGGGAGCTGTTTTTT. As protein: CASSRASVANTGELFF.

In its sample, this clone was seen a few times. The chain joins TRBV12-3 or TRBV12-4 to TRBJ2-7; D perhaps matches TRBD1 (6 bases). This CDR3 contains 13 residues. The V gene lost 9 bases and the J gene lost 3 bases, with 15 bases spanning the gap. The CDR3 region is CASSPGQDYEQYF. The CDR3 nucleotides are TGTGCCAGTTCTCCGGGACAAGACTACGAGCAGTACTTC.

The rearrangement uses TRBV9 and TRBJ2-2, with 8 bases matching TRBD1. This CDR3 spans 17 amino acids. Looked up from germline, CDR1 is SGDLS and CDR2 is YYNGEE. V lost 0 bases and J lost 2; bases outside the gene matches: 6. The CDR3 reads CASSVGHTGGNTGELFF. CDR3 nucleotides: TGTGCCAGCAGCGTAGGTCATACAGGGGGAAACACCGGGGAGCTGTTTTTT.

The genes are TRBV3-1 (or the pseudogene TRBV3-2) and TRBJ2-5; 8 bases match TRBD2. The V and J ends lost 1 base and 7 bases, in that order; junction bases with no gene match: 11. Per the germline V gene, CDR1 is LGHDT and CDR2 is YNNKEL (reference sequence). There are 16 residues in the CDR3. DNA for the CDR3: TGTGCCAGCAGCCAAGTCAAACTAGCGGCTTTGGGGACCCAGTACTTC. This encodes CASSQVKLAALGTQYF.

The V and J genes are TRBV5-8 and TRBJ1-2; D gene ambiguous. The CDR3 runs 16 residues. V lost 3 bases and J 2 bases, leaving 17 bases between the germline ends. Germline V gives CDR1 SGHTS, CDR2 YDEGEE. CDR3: CASSSARLGQNYGYTF. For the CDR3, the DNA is TGTGCCAGCAGCTCTGCTCGCCTAGGTCAGAACTATGGCTACACCTTC.

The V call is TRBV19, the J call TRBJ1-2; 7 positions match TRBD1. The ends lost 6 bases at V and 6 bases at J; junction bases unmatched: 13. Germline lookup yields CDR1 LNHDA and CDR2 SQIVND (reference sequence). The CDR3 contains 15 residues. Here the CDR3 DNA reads TGTGCCAGTAGATTTCGGCCTACAGGGGTGGATGGCTACACCTTC. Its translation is CASRFRPTGVDGYTF.

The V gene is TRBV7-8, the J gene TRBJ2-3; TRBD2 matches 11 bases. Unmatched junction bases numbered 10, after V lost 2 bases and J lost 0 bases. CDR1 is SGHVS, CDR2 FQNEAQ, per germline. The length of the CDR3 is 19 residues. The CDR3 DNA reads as TGTGCCAGCAGCTTACTAACCGGGACTAGCGGATCTAGCACAGATACGCAGTATTTT. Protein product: CASSLLTGTSGSSTDTQYF. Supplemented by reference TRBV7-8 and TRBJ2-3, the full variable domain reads GAGVSQSPRYKVAKRGQDVALRCDPISGHVSLFWYQQALGQGPEFLTYFQNEAQLDKSGLPSDRFFAERPEGSVSTLKIQRTQQEDSAVYLCASSLLTGTSGSSTDTQYFGPGTRLTVL.

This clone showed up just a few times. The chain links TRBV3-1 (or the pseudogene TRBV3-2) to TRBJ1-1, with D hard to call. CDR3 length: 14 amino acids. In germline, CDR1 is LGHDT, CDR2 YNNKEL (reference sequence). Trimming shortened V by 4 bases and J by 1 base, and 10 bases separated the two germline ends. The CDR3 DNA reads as TGTGCCAGCAGCCCGCTAGGAAGGAACACTGAAGCTTTCTTT. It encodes CASSPLGRNTEAFF.

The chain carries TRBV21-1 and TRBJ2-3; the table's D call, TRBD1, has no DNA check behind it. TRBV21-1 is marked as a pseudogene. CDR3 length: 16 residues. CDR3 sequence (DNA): TGTGCCACCAAGACGGGACAGGACATTTTAACGGATACGCAGTATTTT. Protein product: CATKTGQDILTDTQYF.

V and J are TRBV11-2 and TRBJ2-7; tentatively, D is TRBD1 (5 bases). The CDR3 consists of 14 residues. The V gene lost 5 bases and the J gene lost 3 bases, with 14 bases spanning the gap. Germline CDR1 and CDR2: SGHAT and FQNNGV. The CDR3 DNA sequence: TGTGCCAGCAGCCTGCAACAGGAACTCTACGAGCAGTACTTC. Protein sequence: CASSLQQELYEQYF.